One sample yielded the 9 T cell receptor beta chains listed below, sequenced in a study of blood T cell repertoires in COVID-19. Sequencing was performed with immunoSEQ multiplex PCR; in TCRdb, only in-frame clones are kept and a portion is missing. Among about 210,000 clones listed, around four fifths were seen once. Sequencing was carried out using peripheral blood. These receptor sequences come from a middle-aged man with active or convalescent COVID-19.

This clone has ten or more counts. The chain uses TRBV15 and TRBJ1-5; D ambiguous. Trimming stripped 5 bases from V and 3 bases from J, with 5 bases between. The CDR3 is 12 residues long. Germline V lookup: CDR1 LNHNV, CDR2 YYDKDF (reference sequence). The CDR3 loop reads CATSQDNQPQHF. The CDR3 DNA sequence: TGTGCCACCAGCCAGGACAATCAGCCCCAGCATTTT.

V gene TRBV18 combines with J gene TRBJ1-6; perhaps TRBD1 as D (5 bases). Germline CDR1 KGHSH, CDR2 LQKENI. The CDR3 length is 13 residues. Trimming cost V 6 bases and J 10 bases, with 13 bases left between them. This CDR3 is CASSTGGASPLHF. DNA of the CDR3: TGTGCCAGCTCGACCGGAGGGGCCTCACCCCTCCACTTT.

The J gene is TRBJ2-2, the V gene TRBV6-1, with 14 bases aligning to TRBD2. V lost 4 bases, J lost 8 bases, and 12 bases stayed unmatched. The germline V gene has CDR1 MNHNS and CDR2 SASEGT. This CDR3 is built from 18 residues. In DNA, the CDR3 is TGTGCCAGCAGTGGGAGACTAGCGGGGGGGCTTAATGGTGGGGAGCTGTTTTTT. Its protein is CASSGRLAGGLNGGELFF.

This chain joins TRBV4-3 and TRBJ1-5; D is perhaps TRBD1 (6 bases). This CDR3 region has 15 residues. Germline assignment: CDR1 LGHNA and CDR2 YSLEER. V shed 3 bases and J shed 0 bases, with 9 bases lying between them. The chain's CDR3 is CASSHNRDSNQPQHF. CDR3 sequence (DNA): TGCGCCAGCAGCCACAACAGGGATAGCAATCAGCCCCAGCATTTT.

The rearrangement uses TRBV7-8 and TRBJ1-1, with TRBD1 matching over 7 bases. Germline loops: CDR1 SGHVS, CDR2 FQNEAQ. The trim removed 4 bases at V and 3 bases at J, leaving 5 bases unmatched. The CDR3 is 14 amino acids. The chain's CDR3 is CASSSYRGHTEAFF. DNA of the CDR3: TGTGCCAGCAGCTCCTACAGGGGTCACACTGAAGCTTTCTTT.

The chain is built from TRBV28 and TRBJ2-2, with TRBD1 identical over 8 bases. Germline V gives CDR1 MDHEN, CDR2 SYDVKM. This CDR3 has 14 amino acids. Unmatched junction bases numbered 3, after V lost 6 bases and J lost 3 bases. For the CDR3, the DNA is TGTGCCAGCAGCTGGACAGGGCACACCGGGGAGCTGTTTTTT. Translating it yields CASSWTGHTGELFF. The full variable domain, completed using reference TRBV28 and TRBJ2-2, is DVKVTQSSRYLVKRTGEKVFLECVQDMDHENMFWYRQDPGLGLRLIYFSYDVKMKEKGDIPEGYSVSREKKERFSLILESASTNQTSMYLCASSWTGHTGELFFGEGSRLTVL.

CDR3: CASSVNRLHDEQYF. The CDR3 DNA reads TGTGCCAGCAGTGTGAACCGACTTCACGACGAGCAGTACTTC. V gene TRBV2 combines with J gene TRBJ2-7; D is undetermined. Trimming removed 4 bases at V and 5 bases at J, with 15 bases between. The CDR3 loop spans 14 amino acids. Germline CDR1 SNHLY, CDR2 FYNNEI. Based on the CDR3 plus reference TRBV2 and TRBJ2-7, the full variable domain is EPEVTQTPSHQVTQMGQEVILRCVPISNHLYFYWYRQILGQKVEFLVSFYNNEISEKSEIFDDQFSVERPDGSNFTLKIRSTKLEDSAMYFCASSVNRLHDEQYFGPGTRLTVT.

The chain carries TRBV7-2 and TRBJ1-1; D possibly corresponds to TRBD1 (6 bases). Per germline, CDR1 SGHTA and CDR2 FQGNSA. There are 14 residues in the CDR3. Trimming left V 2 bases short and J 0 bases short, with 7 bases between. CDR3 sequence: CASSLTGMNTEAFF. CDR3 sequence (DNA): TGTGCCAGCAGCTTAACAGGGATGAACACTGAAGCTTTCTTT.

The rearrangement links TRBV5-4 to TRBJ1-6; possibly TRBD1 for D (6 bases). Between the trimmed V and J ends, which lost 5 bases and 0 bases, there was a span of 12 bases. This CDR3 region has 16 residues. CDR1 is SGHNT and CDR2 is YYREEE in the germline V gene (reference sequence). The CDR3, as DNA: TGTGCCAGCAGGAGGCAGGGGTCCTCCTATAATTCACCCCTCCACTTT. It encodes CASRRQGSSYNSPLHF.